A selection of T cell receptor beta chains follows, all from one sample in a study of T cells in Graves' hyperthyroidism and ophthalmopathy. TCRdb reanalysed the multiplex PCR reads using MiXCR and keeps one entry per CDR3 protein. This repertoire shows fewer than 110,000 distinct CDR3 sequences, over 45% found once; its top ten account for 26%. Material: blood. The receptors here all came from a man between 35 and 55 years old with Graves' hyperthyroidism. Both conserved end residues are part of each CDR3. A D gene is named only where the DNA matches it firmly. Size tells how often a clone was seen (once, few, many) or the class of an expanded clone, and some rows leave it out.

D gene	clone size	J gene	V gene	CDR3 DNA	CDR3 protein
TRBD2	NA	TRBJ2-1	TRBV20-1	TGCAGTGCTGTAACTAGCGGGAGCGGCAAGGAGCAGTTCTTC	CSAVTSGSGKEQFF
NA	many	TRBJ1-1	TRBV5-1	TGCGCCAGCAGCTTGGGGCTGGTGAACACTGAAGCTTTCTTT	CASSLGLVNTEAFF
NA	many	TRBJ1-2	TRBV19	TGTGCCAGTAGTATGTACAACTATGGCTACACCTTC	CASSMYNYGYTF
NA	NA	TRBJ1-1	TRBV20-1	TGCAGTGCTAGAGTAGGGTCCACTGAAGCTTTCTTT	CSARVGSTEAFF
NA	many	TRBJ2-2	TRBV25-1	TGTGCCAGCAGCCTTCGGGAGGGGGCGATAACCACCGGGGAGCTGTTTTTT	CASSLREGAITTGELFF
NA	once	TRBJ2-7	TRBV7-3	TGTGCCAGCAGCTTAGACAGCTCCTACGAGCAGTACTTC	CASSLDSSYEQYF
TRBD1	few	TRBJ2-1	TRBV27	TGTGCCAGCAGAATGGACAGGGATGCCTACAATGAGCAGTTCTTC	CASRMDRDAYNEQFF
NA	many	TRBJ1-4	TRBV20-1	TGCAGTGCTGGGGGCAGTTCTAATGAAAAACTGTTTTTT	CSAGGSSNEKLFF
NA	once	TRBJ2-7	TRBV29-1	TGCAGCGTTCTTGCAGGGCAGTACTTC	CSVLAGQYF
TRBD1	few	TRBJ1-2	TRBV13	TGTGCCAGCAGCCAAGTCCCCGGACAGGTTCACTATGGCTACACCTTC	CASSQVPGQVHYGYTF
NA	many	TRBJ2-1	TRBV20-1	TGCAGTGCCATTAGTAAAGCCAATGAGCAGTTCTTC	CSAISKANEQFF
TRBD1	once	TRBJ2-7	TRBV2	TGTGCCAGCAGTGAACAAGGACAGGGGGGCGAGCAGTACTTC	CASSEQGQGGEQYF
NA	many	TRBJ2-2	TRBV11-3	TGTGCCAGCAGCTCCCGGGACACCAACACCGGGGAGCTGTTTTTT	CASSSRDTNTGELFF
NA	many	TRBJ2-3	TRBV5-1	TGCGCCAGCAGCTTGAACACACGCACAGATACGCAGTATTTT	CASSLNTRTDTQYF
NA	NA	TRBJ2-7	TRBV25-1	TGTGCCGCCGGAGACCCCTCGGGGGCCAGTTACGAGCAGTACTTC	CAAGDPSGASYEQYF
NA	many	TRBJ2-5	TRBV28	TGTGCCAGCCTGGGACTTGGGGAGACCCAGTACTTC	CASLGLGETQYF
TRBD1	NA	TRBJ1-3	TRBV5-1	TGCGCCAGCAGCCCTGGAGAGGGGGCTTTCTCTGGAAACACCATATGTTTT	CASSPGEGAFSGNTICF
NA	many	TRBJ1-2	TRBV5-6	TGTGCCAGCAGCTATTGGGGCGGAAGCTATGGCTACACCTTC	CASSYWGGSYGYTF
NA	NA	TRBJ2-7	TRBV20-1	TGCAGTGCTAGAGGGGAGGTCACCGGGTGGAACTCCTACGAGCAGTACTTC	CSARGEVTGWNSYEQYF
NA	NA	TRBJ2-3	TRBV7-6	TGTGCCAGCAGCCCCCGCCAGATAGGCACAGATACGCAGTATTTT	CASSPRQIGTDTQYF
TRBD2	many	TRBJ2-3	TRBV19	TGTGCCAGTAGTGGAATAGCGGGTCATGGCACAGATACGCAGTATTTT	CASSGIAGHGTDTQYF
TRBD1	NA	TRBJ2-7	TRBV5-4	TGTGCCGGCAGCTTCCCTGGGACAGAATCCGACGAGCAGTACTTC	CAGSFPGTESDEQYF
NA	NA	TRBJ1-1	TRBV20-1	TGCAATGCCGGAGACAGGATGAACACTGAAGCTTTCTTT	CNAGDRMNTEAFF
NA	NA	TRBJ1-6	TRBV7-8	TGTGCCAGCAGCGGCTATTCAATGGGAAATTCACCCCTCCACTTT	CASSGYSMGNSPLHF
TRBD1	NA	TRBJ2-7	TRBV10-3	TGTGCCATCAGTGAGTCACCCGGGACAGGAGCCTACGAGCAGTACTTC	CAISESPGTGAYEQYF
TRBD1	many	TRBJ2-2	TRBV20-1	TGCAGTGCTCCAACCAGGGGGTTACCCGGGGAGCTGTTTTTT	CSAPTRGLPGELFF
NA	many	TRBJ2-3	TRBV6-4	TGTGCCAGCAGTGACCAACACAAAGATACGCAGTATTTT	CASSDQHKDTQYF
TRBD2	NA	TRBJ2-3	TRBV10-2	TGTGCCAGCAGTGAGCCTAGCGGGACCGATCAGGAAGATACGCAGTATTTT	CASSEPSGTDQEDTQYF
TRBD1	NA	TRBJ2-7	TRBV29-1	TGCAGCGTTGAAATCTGGGACAGCCCCTACGAGCAGTACTTC	CSVEIWDSPYEQYF
TRBD2	NA	TRBJ2-1	TRBV9	TGTGCCAGCAGCCTAGGGACTAGCGGGAGCTGGTCCTACGAGCAGTTCTTC	CASSLGTSGSWSYEQFF
NA	large	TRBJ2-7	TRBV10-2	TGCGCCAGCAGTGAGCCTAGCTTGGACTACGAGCAGTACTTC	CASSEPSLDYEQYF
NA	NA	TRBJ1-2	TRBV19	TGTGCCAGTCGTAGCTATGGCTACACCTTC	CASRSYGYTF
NA	NA	TRBJ1-6	TRBV7-9	TGTGCCAGCAGCGCCTTGGTGAGTTCACCCCTCCACTTT	CASSALVSSPLHF
NA	few	TRBJ2-1	TRBV6-5	TGTGCCAGCCTACGGGGGACGGCCAGCTCCTACAATGAGCAGTTCTTC	CASLRGTASSYNEQFF
NA	many	TRBJ2-1	TRBV29-1	TGCAGCGTTGAATTATCCAACTTTAGGGCTAGCGAGCACAATGAGCAGTTCTTC	CSVELSNFRASEHNEQFF
TRBD1	few	TRBJ2-5	TRBV19	TGTGCCAGTAGCTGGACAGGGGGGACCCAGTACTTC	CASSWTGGTQYF
NA	many	TRBJ1-5	TRBV7-3	TGTGCCAGCAGCTTAACTGAGGGTCAGCCCCAGCATTTT	CASSLTEGQPQHF
NA	many	TRBJ2-5	TRBV7-8	TGTGCCAGCAGCCAAAGGGGGTTGGAGACCCAGTACTTC	CASSQRGLETQYF
NA	NA	TRBJ2-3	TRBV2	TGTGCCAGCAGACCTACTCGGGCGCAGTATTTT	CASRPTRAQYF
TRBD1	few	TRBJ1-2	TRBV30	TGTGCCTGGGAGGGGCAAACAGGGGGTGGCTACACCTTC	CAWEGQTGGGYTF
NA	NA	TRBJ1-1	TRBV29-1	TGCAGCAGCGACGCGGGAAGGGCGAACACTGAAGCTTTCTTT	CSSDAGRANTEAFF
NA	many	TRBJ2-1	TRBV7-9	TGTGCCAGCAGCTCCGCTCCCGCCAGGGGGGCGAGTGAGCAGTTCTTC	CASSSAPARGASEQFF
NA	few	TRBJ1-2	TRBV30	TGTGCCTGGAGTGGAGGGAACCGTGGCTACACCTTC	CAWSGGNRGYTF
NA	NA	TRBJ1-1	TRBV10-1	TGCGCCAGCAGTGAGTCGACGGTTGGGGGACACCAGAACACTGAAGCTTTCTTT	CASSESTVGGHQNTEAFF
TRBD1	NA	TRBJ1-5	TRBV7-2	TGTGCCAGCAGCTCCGACAGGGGGCGCGCCGAGCATTTT	CASSSDRGRAEHF
TRBD1	NA	TRBJ2-1	TRBV29-1	TGCAGCGTGAAGACAGGGGGTCCCTACAATGAGCAGTTCTTC	CSVKTGGPYNEQFF
TRBD1	many	TRBJ1-5	TRBV12-3/TRBV12-4	TGTGCCAGCAGTGAAGGACCCGGACAGGGCGGTCAGCCCCAGCATTTT	CASSEGPGQGGQPQHF
TRBD1	NA	TRBJ2-5	TRBV20-1	TGCAGTGCTAGGGACAGGGGCCAAGAGACCCAGTACTTC	CSARDRGQETQYF
NA	NA	TRBJ2-3	TRBV19	TGTGCCAGTAGAAGCGGTCCGAGCTCTGGAAACACAGATACGCAGTATTTT	CASRSGPSSGNTDTQYF
TRBD1	many	TRBJ1-1	TRBV5-1	TGCGCCAGCAGCTGGGGACAGGGTGTGCGTGGAGCTTTCTTT	CASSWGQGVRGAFF
NA	many	TRBJ1-2	TRBV10-2	TGCGCCAGCAGTGAGGCCGGGGGGATTGGCTACACCTTC	CASSEAGGIGYTF
NA	many	TRBJ1-1	TRBV5-5	TGTGCCAGCAGCTTGCAGGGAGGAGGCACTGAAGCTTTCTTT	CASSLQGGGTEAFF
TRBD1	many	TRBJ1-2	TRBV6-5	TGTGCCAGCAGTTACTCGGGGACAGGGGACTATGGCTACACCTTC	CASSYSGTGDYGYTF